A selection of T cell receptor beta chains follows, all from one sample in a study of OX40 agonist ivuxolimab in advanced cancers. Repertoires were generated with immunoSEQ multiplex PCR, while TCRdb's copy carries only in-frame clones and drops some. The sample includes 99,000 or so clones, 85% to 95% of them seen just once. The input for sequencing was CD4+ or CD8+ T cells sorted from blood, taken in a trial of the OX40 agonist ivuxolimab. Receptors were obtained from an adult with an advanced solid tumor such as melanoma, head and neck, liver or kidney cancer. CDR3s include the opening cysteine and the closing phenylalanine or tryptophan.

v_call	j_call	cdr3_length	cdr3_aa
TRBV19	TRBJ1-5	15	CASSMVDRAGQPQHF
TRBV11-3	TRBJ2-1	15	CASSFVTSGYNEQFF
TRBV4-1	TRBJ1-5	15	CASSQDNFRTQPQHF
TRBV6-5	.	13	CASARRVAYEQYF
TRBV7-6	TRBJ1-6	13	CASSRRGESPLHF
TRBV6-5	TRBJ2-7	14	CASSRLTRRYEQYF
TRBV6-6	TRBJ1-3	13	CASMDRTRNTIYF
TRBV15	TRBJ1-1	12	CATSRQNTEAFF
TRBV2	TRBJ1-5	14	CAIGDMGDNQPQHF
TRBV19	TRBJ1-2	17	CASSRPLRDRANYGYTF
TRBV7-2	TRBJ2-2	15	CASKAYTSTTGELFF
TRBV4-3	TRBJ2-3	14	CASSQDRSTDTQYF
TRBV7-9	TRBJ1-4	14	CASRRRDGNEKLFF
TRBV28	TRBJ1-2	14	CASSSTTVPNGYTF
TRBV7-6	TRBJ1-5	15	CASSLGQASNQPQHF
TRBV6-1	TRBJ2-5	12	CASIGMAETQYF
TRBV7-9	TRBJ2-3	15	CASSFLPLSTDTQYF
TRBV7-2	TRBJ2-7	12	CASSQNRVEQYF
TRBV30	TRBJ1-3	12	CAWGLSGNTIYF
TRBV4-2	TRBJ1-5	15	CASSRTVDSNQPQHF
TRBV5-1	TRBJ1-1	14	CASSLDTTDTEAFF
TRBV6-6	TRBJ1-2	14	CASNMMESGYGYTF